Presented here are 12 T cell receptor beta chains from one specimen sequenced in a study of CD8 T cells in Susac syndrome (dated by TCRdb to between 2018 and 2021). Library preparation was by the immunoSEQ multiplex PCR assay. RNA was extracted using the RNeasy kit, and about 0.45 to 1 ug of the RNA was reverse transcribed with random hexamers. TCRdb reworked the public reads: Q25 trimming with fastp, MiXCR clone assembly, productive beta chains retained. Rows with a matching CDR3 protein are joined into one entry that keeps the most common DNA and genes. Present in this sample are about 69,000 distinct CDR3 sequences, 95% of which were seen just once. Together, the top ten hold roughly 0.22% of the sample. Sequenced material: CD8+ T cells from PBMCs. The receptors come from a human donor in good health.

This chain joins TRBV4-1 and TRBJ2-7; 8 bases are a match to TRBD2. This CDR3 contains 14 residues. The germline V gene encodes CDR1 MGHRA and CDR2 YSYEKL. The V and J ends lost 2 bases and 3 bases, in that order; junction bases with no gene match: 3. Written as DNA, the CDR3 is TGCGCCAGCAGCCAAACCGGGACTAGCTACGAGCAGTACTTC. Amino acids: CASSQTGTSYEQYF.

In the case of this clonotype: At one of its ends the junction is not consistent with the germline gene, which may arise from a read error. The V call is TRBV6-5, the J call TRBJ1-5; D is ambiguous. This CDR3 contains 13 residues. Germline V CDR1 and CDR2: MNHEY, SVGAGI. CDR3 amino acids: CASSYSTATAQHF. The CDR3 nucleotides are TGCGCCAGCAGTTACTCAACGGCCACGGCCCAGCATTTT.

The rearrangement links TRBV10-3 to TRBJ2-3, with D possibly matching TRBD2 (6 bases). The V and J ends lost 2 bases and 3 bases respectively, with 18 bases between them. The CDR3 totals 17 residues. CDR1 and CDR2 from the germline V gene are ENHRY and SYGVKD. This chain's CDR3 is CAISENKEGWRTDTQYF. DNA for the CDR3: TGTGCCATCAGTGAGAACAAGGAGGGATGGAGGACAGATACGCAGTATTTT.

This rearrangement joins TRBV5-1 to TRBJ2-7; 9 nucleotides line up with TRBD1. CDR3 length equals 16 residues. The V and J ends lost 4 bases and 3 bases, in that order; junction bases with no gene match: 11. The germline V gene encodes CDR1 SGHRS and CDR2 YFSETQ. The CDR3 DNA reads TGCGCCAGCAGCGAGGGACAGGGATCCGCCGACTACGAGCAGTACTTC. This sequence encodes CASSEGQGSADYEQYF.

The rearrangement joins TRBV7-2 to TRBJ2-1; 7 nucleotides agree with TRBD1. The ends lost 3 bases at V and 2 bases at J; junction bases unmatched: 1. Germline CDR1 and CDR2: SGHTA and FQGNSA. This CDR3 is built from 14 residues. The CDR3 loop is CASSLGQPYNEQFF. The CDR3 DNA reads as TGTGCCAGCAGCTTGGGACAGCCCTACAATGAGCAGTTCTTC.

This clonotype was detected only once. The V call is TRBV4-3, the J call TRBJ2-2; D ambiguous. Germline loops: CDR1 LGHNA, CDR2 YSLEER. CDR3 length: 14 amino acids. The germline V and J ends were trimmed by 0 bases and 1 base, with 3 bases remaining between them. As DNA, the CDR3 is TGCGCCAGCAGCCAAGATAAGAACACCGGGGAGCTGTTTTTT. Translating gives CASSQDKNTGELFF.

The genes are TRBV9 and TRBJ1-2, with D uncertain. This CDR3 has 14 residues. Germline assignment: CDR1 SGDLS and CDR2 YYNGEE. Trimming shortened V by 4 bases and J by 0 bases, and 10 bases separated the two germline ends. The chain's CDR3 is CASSLDQSNYGYTF. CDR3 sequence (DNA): TGTGCCAGCAGCCTCGACCAGTCTAACTATGGCTACACCTTC. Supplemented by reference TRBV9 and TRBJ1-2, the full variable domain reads DSGVTQTPKHLITATGQRVTLRCSPRSGDLSVYWYQQSLDQGLQFLIQYYNGEERAKGNILERFSAQQFPDLHSELNLSSLELGDSALYFCASSLDQSNYGYTFGSGTRLTVV.

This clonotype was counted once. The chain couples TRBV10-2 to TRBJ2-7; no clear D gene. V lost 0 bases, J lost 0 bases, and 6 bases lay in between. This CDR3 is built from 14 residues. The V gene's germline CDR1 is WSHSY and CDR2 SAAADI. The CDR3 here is CASSESYTSYEQYV. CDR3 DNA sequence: TGCGCCAGCAGTGAGTCATACACCTCCTACGAGCAGTACGTC.

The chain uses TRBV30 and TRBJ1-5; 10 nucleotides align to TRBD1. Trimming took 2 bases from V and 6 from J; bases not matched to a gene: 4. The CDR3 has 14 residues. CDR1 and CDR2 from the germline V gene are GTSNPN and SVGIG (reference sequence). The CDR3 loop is CAWSTDRGGQPQHF. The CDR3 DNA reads TGTGCCTGGAGTACGGACAGGGGGGGTCAGCCCCAGCATTTT.

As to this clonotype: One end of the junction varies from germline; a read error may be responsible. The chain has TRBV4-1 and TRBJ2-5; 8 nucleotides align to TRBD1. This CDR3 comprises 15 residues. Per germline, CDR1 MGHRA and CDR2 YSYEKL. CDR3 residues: CASSEDRGRLETQYF. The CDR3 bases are TGCGCCAGCAGCGAAGACAGGGGTCGACTTGAGACCCAGTACTTC.

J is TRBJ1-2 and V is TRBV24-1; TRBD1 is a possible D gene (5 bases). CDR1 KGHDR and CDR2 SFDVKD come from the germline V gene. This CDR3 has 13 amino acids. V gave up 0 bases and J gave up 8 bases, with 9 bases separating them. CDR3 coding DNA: TGTGCCACCAGTGATTTGTATAGGGGCGGCTACACCTTC. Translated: CATSDLYRGGYTF.

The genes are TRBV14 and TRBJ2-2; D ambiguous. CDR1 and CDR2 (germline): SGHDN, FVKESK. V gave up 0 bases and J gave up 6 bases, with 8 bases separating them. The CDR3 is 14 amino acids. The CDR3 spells CASSQDYNPGELFF. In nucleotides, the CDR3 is TGTGCCAGCAGCCAAGATTATAACCCCGGGGAGCTGTTTTTT.